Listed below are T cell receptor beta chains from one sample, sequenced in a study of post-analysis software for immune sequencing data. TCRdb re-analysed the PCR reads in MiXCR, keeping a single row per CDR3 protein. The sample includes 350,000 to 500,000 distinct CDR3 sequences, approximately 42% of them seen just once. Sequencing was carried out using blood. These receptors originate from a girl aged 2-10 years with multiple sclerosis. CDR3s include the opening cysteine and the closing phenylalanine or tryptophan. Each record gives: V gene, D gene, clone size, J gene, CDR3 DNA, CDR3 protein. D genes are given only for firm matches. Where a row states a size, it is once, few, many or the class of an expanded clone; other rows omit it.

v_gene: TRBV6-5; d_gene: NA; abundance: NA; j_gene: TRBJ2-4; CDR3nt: TGTGCCAGCAGTTACGATGGACCACCCACACTGGCCAAAAACATTCAGTACTTC; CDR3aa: CASSYDGPPTLAKNIQYF
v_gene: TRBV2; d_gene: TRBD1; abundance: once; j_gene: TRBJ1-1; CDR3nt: TGTGCCAGCAAGGGGCAGGGGGGTACTGAAGCTTTCTTT; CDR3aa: CASKGQGGTEAFF
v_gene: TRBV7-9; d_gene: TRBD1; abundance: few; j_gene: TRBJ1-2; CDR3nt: TGTGCCAGCAGCGAGTCCCGGGACAGGGGTTCCTATGGCTACACCTTC; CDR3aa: CASSESRDRGSYGYTF
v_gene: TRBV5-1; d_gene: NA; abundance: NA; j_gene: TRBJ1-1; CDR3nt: TGCGCCAGCAGCTTGGTCACCCACCGGCGTCCCCTCCCACACCCAGCGGGATACACTGAAGCTTTCTTT; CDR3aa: CASSLVTHRRPLPHPAGYTEAFF
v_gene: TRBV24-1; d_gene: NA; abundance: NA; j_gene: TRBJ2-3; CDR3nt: TGTGCCACCAGTGCAGAAGGGCGCGGGAACACAGATACGCAGTATTTT; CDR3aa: CATSAEGRGNTDTQYF
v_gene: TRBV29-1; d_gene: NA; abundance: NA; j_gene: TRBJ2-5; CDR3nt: TGCAGCGTGGCCGGGAGCTTACAAGAGACCCAGTACTTC; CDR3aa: CSVAGSLQETQYF
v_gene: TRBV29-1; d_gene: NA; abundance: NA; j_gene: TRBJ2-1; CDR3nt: TGCAGCGTGATTTTAGGGGGTTACAATGAGCAGTTCTTC; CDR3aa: CSVILGGYNEQFF
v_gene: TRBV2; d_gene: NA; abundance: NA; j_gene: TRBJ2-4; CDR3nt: TGTGCCAGCAGTGTACGGGGGACCCTAGCCAAAAACATTCAGTACTTC; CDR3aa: CASSVRGTLAKNIQYF
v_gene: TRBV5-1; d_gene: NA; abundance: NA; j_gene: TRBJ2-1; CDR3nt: TGCGCCAGCAGCGGCGACCGTTACTCCTACAATGAGCAGTTCTTC; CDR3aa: CASSGDRYSYNEQFF
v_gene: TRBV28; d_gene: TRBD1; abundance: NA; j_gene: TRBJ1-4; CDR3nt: TGTGCCAGTATTTCGACAGGGGGCGAAGAAAAACTGTTTTTT; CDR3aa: CASISTGGEEKLFF
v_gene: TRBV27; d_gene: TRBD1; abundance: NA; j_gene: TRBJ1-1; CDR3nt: TGTGCCAGCAGCGACAGGGCCACTGAAGCTTTCTTT; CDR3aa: CASSDRATEAFF
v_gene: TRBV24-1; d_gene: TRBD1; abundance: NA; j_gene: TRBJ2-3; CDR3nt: TGTGCCACCAGCAGACCTCAGGGGGAGATAACAGATACGCAGTATTTT; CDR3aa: CATSRPQGEITDTQYF
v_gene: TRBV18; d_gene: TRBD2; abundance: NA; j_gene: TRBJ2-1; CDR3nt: TGTGCCAGCTCACCACCGCGGGAGGCGGGGAATGAGCAGTTCTTC; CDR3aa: CASSPPREAGNEQFF
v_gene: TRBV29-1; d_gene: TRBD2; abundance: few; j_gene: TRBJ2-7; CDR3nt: TGCAGCGTTGGGGGGCGGACTAGCGGGAGGTACTACGAGCAGTACTTC; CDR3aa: CSVGGRTSGRYYEQYF
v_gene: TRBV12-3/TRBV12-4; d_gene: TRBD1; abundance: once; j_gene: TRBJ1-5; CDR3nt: TGTGCCAGCAGTCTGAATCAGGGGGACGGACAGCCCCAGCATTTT; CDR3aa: CASSLNQGDGQPQHF
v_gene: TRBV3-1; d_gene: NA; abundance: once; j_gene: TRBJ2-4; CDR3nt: TGTGCCAGCAGCCAAGGTTTGGGGGTAGCCAAAAACATTCAGTACTTC; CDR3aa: CASSQGLGVAKNIQYF
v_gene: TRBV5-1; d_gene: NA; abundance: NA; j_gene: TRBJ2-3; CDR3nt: TGCGCCAGCCTACTGGACTTCACAGATACGCAGTATTTT; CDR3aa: CASLLDFTDTQYF
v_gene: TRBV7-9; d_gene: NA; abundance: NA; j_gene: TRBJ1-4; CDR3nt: TGTGCCAGCAGCCCATTTTCCGGGACACCTAATGAAAAACTGTTTTTT; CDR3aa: CASSPFSGTPNEKLFF
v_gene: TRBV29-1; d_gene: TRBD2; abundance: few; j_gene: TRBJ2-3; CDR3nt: TGCAGCGTTCCGGGACTAGTGTTAACAGATGCGCAGTATTTT; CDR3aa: CSVPGLVLTDAQYF
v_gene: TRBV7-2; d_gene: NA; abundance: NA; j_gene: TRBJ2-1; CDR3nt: TGTGCCAGCAGCCGTGGGGGACTCTCCTACAATGAGCAGTTCTTC; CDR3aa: CASSRGGLSYNEQFF
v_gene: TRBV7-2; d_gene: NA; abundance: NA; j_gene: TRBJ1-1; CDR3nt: TGTGCCGGCAGGAATGCGGGGGGCATGGACACTGAAGCTTTCTTT; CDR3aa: CAGRNAGGMDTEAFF
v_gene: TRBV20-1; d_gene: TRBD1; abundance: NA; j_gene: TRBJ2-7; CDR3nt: TGCAGTGCTGGGGGGACAGGGAACCTCGAGCAGTACTTC; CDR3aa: CSAGGTGNLEQYF
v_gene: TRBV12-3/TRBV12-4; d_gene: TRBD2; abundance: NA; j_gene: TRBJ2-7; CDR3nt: TGTGCCAGCTCTGATAGCGGGCCTTTCTACGAGCAGTACTTC; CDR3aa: CASSDSGPFYEQYF
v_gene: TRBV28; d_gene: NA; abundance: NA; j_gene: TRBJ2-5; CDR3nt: TGTGCCAGCAGTCTCATGTGGGGGGGCGGTCAAGAGACCCAGTACTTC; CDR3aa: CASSLMWGGGQETQYF
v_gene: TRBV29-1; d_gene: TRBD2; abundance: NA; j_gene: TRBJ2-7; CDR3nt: TGCAGCGTTGAAGATGTAGCGGGTGGGTACGAGCAGTACTTC; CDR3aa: CSVEDVAGGYEQYF
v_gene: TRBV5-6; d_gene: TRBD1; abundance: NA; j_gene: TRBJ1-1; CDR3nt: TGTGCCAGCAGCAGACTTACCAGGGGGAGCATGAACACTGAAGCTTTCTTT; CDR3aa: CASSRLTRGSMNTEAFF
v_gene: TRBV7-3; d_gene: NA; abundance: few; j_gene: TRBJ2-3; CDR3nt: TGTGCCAGCAGCTTAATGGCCAGGAACACAGATACGCAGTATTTT; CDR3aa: CASSLMARNTDTQYF
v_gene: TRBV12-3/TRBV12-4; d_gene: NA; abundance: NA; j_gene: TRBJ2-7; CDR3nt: TGTGCCAGCAGTTCCACGGGACTGTCCTACGAGCAGTACTTC; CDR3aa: CASSSTGLSYEQYF
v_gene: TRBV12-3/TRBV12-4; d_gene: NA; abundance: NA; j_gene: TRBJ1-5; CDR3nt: TGTGCCAGCAGTTTAAAGGTGAATCAGCCCCAGCATTTT; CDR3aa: CASSLKVNQPQHF
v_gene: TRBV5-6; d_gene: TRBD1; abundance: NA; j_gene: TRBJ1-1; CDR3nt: TGTGCCAGCAGGTACAGGGGGCTAGTCGACACTGAAGCTTTCTTT; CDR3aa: CASRYRGLVDTEAFF
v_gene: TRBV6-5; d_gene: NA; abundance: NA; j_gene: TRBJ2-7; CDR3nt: TGTGCCAGCAGACGCCCGGGGACATCCTACGAGCAGTACTTC; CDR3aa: CASRRPGTSYEQYF
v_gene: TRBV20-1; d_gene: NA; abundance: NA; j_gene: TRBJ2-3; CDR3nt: TGCAGTGCTAGTCTTTCCGCGGCGAATCGGGGGACAGATACGCAGTATTTT; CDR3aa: CSASLSAANRGTDTQYF
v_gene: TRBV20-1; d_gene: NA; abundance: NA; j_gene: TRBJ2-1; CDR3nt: TGCAGTGCTAGAGCCCCGACTAGACCATCCAATGAGCAGTTCTTC; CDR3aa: CSARAPTRPSNEQFF
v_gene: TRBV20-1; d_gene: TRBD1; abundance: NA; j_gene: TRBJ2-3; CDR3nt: TGCAGTGCCTTACAGGGGGCCAGCGCAGATACGCAGTATTTT; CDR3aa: CSALQGASADTQYF
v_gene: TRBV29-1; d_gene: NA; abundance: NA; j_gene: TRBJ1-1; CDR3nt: TGCAGCGTGCAGGGGCGGATGAACACTGAAGCTTTCTTT; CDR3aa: CSVQGRMNTEAFF
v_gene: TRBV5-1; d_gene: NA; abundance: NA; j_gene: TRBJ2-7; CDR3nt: TGCGCCAGCAGCTTCGTAGGGGGGCCTGAGTACGAGCAGTACTTC; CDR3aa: CASSFVGGPEYEQYF
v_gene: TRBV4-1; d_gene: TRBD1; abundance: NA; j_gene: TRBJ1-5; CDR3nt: TGCGCCAGCAGCAAGCTGGACAGGGGGGCCGGGAGCAATCAGCCCCAGCATTTT; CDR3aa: CASSKLDRGAGSNQPQHF
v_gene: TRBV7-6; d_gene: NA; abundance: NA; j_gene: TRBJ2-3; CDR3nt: TGTGCCAGCAGCCCACAGGACACAGATACGCAGTATTTT; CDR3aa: CASSPQDTDTQYF
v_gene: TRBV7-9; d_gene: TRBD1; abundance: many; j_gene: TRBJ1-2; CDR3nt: TGTGCCAGCAGCGTCACAGGGGGGAACTATGGCTACACCTTC; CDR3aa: CASSVTGGNYGYTF
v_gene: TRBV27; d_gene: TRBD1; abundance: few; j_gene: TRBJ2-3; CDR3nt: TGTGCCAGCAGTCTCCGACAGGGGTATTCAGATACGCAGTATTTT; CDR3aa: CASSLRQGYSDTQYF
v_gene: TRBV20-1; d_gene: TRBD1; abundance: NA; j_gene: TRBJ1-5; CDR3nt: TGCAGTGCTATAAAACCCCGACAGGGCTATCAGCCCCAGCATTTT; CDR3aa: CSAIKPRQGYQPQHF
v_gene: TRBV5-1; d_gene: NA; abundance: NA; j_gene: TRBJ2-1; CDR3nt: TGCGCCAGCAGCCCTACCTTCGGGTCAGATGAGCGGTTCTTC; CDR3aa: CASSPTFGSDERFF
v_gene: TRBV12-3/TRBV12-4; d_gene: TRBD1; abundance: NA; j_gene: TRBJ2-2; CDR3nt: TGTGCCAGCAGTTTACTCAGGGGGCGTTTAACCGGGGAGCGGTTTTTT; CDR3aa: CASSLLRGRLTGERFF
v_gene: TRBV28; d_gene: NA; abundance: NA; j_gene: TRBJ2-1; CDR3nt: TGTGCCAGCAGCCCTCAAACAGGACACGGACGGAGCAATGAGCAGTTCTTC; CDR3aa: CASSPQTGHGRSNEQFF
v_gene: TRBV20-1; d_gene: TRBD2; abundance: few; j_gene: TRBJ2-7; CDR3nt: TGCAGTGCTCGTAGCGGGGTCTACGAGCAGTACTTC; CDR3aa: CSARSGVYEQYF
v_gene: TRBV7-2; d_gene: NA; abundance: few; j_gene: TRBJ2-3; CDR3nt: TGTGCCAGCAGCTTAGGGTACTCTGATACGCAGTATTTT; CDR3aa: CASSLGYSDTQYF
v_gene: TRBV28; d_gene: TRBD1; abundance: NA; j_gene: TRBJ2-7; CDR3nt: TGTGCCAGCAGTTCCACGGCAGGGGGTACGCGGTACGAGCAGTACTTC; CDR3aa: CASSSTAGGTRYEQYF
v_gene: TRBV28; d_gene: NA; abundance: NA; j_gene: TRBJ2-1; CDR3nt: TGTGCCAGCAGTTATGCAATCCTGGGCAATAAGCAGTTCTTC; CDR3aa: CASSYAILGNKQFF
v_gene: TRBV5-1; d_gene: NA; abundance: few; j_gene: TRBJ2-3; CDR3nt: TGCGCCAGCAGCTACCAAAGAGATACGCAGTATTTT; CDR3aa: CASSYQRDTQYF
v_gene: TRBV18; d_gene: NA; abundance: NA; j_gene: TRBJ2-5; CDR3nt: TGTGCCAGCTCACCGGGGACGGGTAGGATGGAGACCCAGTACTTC; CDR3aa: CASSPGTGRMETQYF
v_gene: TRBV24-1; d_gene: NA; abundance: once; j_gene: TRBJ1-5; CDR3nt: TGTGCCACCAGTGACTTGGAGGGCAATCAGCCCCAGCATTTT; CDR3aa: CATSDLEGNQPQHF